This paragraph reports one TCR beta chain. This CDR3 has 14 residues. J gave up 0 bases and V 6 bases, and 1 base lay outside the gene matches. Germline lookup yields CDR1 MNHEY and CDR2 SVGAGI. Using immunoSEQ multiplex PCR, the repertoire was profiled, and TCRdb retains in-frame clones only, with some absent. The data show fewer than 500,000 clones, about 85% seen once. The data belong to a study of blood T cell repertoires in COVID-19. The receptor's source is a woman aged 18-29 years with acute COVID-19. The sequencing input was PBMCs or T cells enriched from blood (not recorded which). This rearrangement joins TRBV6-5 to TRBJ1-2; 10 bases are a match to TRBD1. Here the CDR3 reads CASRGTGANYGYTF. CDR3 nucleotides: TGTGCCAGCAGGGGGACAGGGGCTAACTATGGCTACACCTTC.